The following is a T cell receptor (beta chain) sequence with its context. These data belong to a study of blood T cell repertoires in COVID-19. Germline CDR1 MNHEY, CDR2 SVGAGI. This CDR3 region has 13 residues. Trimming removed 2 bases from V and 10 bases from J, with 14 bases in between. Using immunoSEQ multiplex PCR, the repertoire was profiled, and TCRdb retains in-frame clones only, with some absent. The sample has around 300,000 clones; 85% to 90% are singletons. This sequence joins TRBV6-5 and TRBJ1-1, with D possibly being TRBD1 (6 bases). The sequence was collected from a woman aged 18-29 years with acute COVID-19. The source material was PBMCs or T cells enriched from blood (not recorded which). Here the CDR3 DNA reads TGTGCCAGCAGTTACGGGCAGGGGATGGGAGCTTTCTTT. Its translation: CASSYGQGMGAFF.